These 27 T cell receptor beta chains share one sample of origin, sequenced in a study of T cell responses to AZD1222 COVID-19 vaccine. The data were produced by immunoSEQ multiplex PCR, yet TCRdb's version contains in-frame clones alone and is incomplete. The sample yields about 110,000 clones, around 82% seen once. The specimen comprised peripheral blood, sampled on day 0 of AZD1222 vaccination. The receptors were sampled from an adult in good health.

This clone was detected only once. The V gene is TRBV27, the J gene TRBJ1-2; 12 nucleotides align to TRBD1. Per the germline V gene, CDR1 is MNHEY and CDR2 is SMNVEV (reference sequence). This CDR3 spans 13 amino acids. V shed 9 bases and J 4 bases; nucleotides not matched to a gene: 3. This CDR3 reads CASGGQGAYGYTF. The CDR3 DNA reads TGTGCCAGTGGGGGACAGGGGGCCTATGGCTACACCTTC.

The gene calls are TRBV7-9 and TRBJ1-3, with 8 positions matching TRBD1. Germline V CDR1 and CDR2: SEHNR, FQNEAQ (reference sequence). The CDR3 is made up of 15 amino acids. V was pared by 5 bases and J by 1 base, with 4 bases of the junction left unmatched. In nucleotides, the CDR3 is TGTGCCAGCAGCGATACAGGGGGTTCTGGAAACACCATATATTTT. Translating gives CASSDTGGSGNTIYF. Based on the CDR3 plus reference TRBV7-9 and TRBJ1-3, the full variable domain is DTGVSQNPRHKITKRGQNVTFRCDPISEHNRLYWYRQTLGQGPEFLTYFQNEAQLEKSRLLSDRFSAERPKGSFSTLEIQRTEQGDSAMYLCASSDTGGSGNTIYFGEGSWLTVV.

The chain employs TRBV28 and TRBJ1-1; a possible D gene is TRBD1 (6 bases). In germline, CDR1 is MDHEN, CDR2 SYDVKM. The CDR3 loop spans 12 amino acids. V was clipped by 6 bases and J by 4 bases, with 9 bases between them. CDR3 sequence (DNA): TGTGCCAGCAGGCCACAGGGCACTGAAGCTTTCTTT. Encoded protein: CASRPQGTEAFF.

The chain combines TRBV10-3 with TRBJ1-2; 7 nucleotides match TRBD1. Germline values: CDR1 ENHRY, CDR2 SYGVKD. Trimming took 3 bases from V and 4 from J; bases not matched to a gene: 8. CDR3 length equals 15 residues. DNA for the CDR3: TGTGCCATCAGTGAACAGGGGACAGCGGTCTATGGCTACACCTTC. This sequence encodes CAISEQGTAVYGYTF.

This chain links TRBV6-4 with TRBJ2-3; D remains unclear. The CDR3 contains 12 residues. Looked up from germline, CDR1 is MRHNA and CDR2 is SNTAGT. V was shortened by 5 bases and J by 6 bases, with 9 bases between the two germline ends. CDR3 amino acids: CASSNFGDTQYF. CDR3 bases: TGTGCCAGCAGTAATTTCGGGGATACGCAGTATTTT.

The chain combines TRBV5-4 with TRBJ2-1; D is unresolved. Germline CDR1 is SGHNT and CDR2 is YYREEE (reference sequence). V lost 9 bases to trimming and J lost 6 bases, with 19 bases between them. The CDR3 has 14 amino acids. The CDR3 protein is CATQPRLESNEQFF. As DNA, the CDR3 is TGTGCCACCCAACCCCGCCTAGAGTCCAATGAGCAGTTCTTC. Drawing the rest from reference TRBV5-4 and TRBJ2-1, the complete variable domain is ETGVTQSPTHLIKTRGQQVTLRCSSQSGHNTVSWYQQALGQGPQFIFQYYREEENGRGNFPPRFSGLQFPNYSSELNVNALELDDSALYLCATQPRLESNEQFFGPGTRLTVL.

The rearrangement uses TRBV4-3 and TRBJ2-3; 8 bases line up with TRBD2. Trimming removed 4 bases from V and 2 bases from J; junction bases left unmatched: 11. The CDR3 consists of 17 residues. CDR1 and CDR2 from the germline V gene are LGHNA and YSLEER. CDR3 DNA sequence: TGCGCCAGCAGCCTTAAGGGACTAGAAGAACTCACAGATACGCAGTATTTT. Protein product: CASSLKGLEELTDTQYF.

This clone came up once. V gene TRBV2 combines with J gene TRBJ1-2; D perhaps matches TRBD1 (5 bases). This CDR3 spans 12 amino acids. V was trimmed by 5 bases and J by 4 bases, leaving 8 bases between them. The germline gives CDR1 SNHLY, CDR2 FYNNEI. CDR3 nucleotide sequence: TGTGCCAGCAGTACAGGTGGCTATGGCTACACCTTC. This translates into CASSTGGYGYTF.

This chain connects TRBV14 to TRBJ2-1; the D gene is possibly TRBD2 (5 bases). Trimming shortened V by 0 bases and J by 10 bases, and 13 bases separated the two germline ends. The CDR3 totals 14 residues. Germline CDR1 is SGHDN and CDR2 is FVKESK. The CDR3 DNA reads as TGTGCCAGCAGCCAAGATCTGAGGGCCCAGGAGCAGTTCTTC. Its protein is CASSQDLRAQEQFF.

The V call is TRBV6-5, the J call TRBJ2-5; 9 positions agree with TRBD2. The ends lost 6 bases at V and 1 base at J; junction bases unmatched: 6. The CDR3 totals 15 residues. Germline V CDR1 and CDR2: MNHEY, SVGAGI. The CDR3: CASRVTSGVQETQYF. CDR3 coding DNA: TGTGCCAGCAGGGTGACTAGCGGCGTCCAAGAGACCCAGTACTTC.

The chain carries TRBV20-1 and TRBJ1-1; TRBD1 is a possible D gene (5 bases). CDR3 size: 11 residues. Germline V gene data show CDR1 as DFQATT and CDR2 as SNEGSKA (reference sequence). The V gene lost 5 bases and the J gene lost 7 bases, with 11 bases spanning the gap. The CDR3 spells CSAADSLEAFF. The CDR3 coding sequence is TGCAGTGCTGCCGACAGTCTTGAAGCTTTCTTT.

This clone was seen only a few times. The chain has TRBV6-4 and TRBJ2-7, with TRBD2 matching 13 bases. The CDR3 extends over 17 amino acids. CDR1 and CDR2 from the germline V gene are MRHNA and SNTAGT. V trimming: 0 bases; J trimming: 5 bases; junction bases outside the gene matches: 7. DNA of the CDR3: TGTGCCAGCAGTGACTCTCGGACTAGCGGGAGTCGAAACGAGCAGTACTTC. Translation gives CASSDSRTSGSRNEQYF.

This clone was seen a handful of times. The chain combines TRBV9 with TRBJ2-5; perhaps TRBD2 as D (6 bases). Trimming shortened V by 0 bases and J by 4 bases, and 10 bases separated the two germline ends. In germline, CDR1 is SGDLS, CDR2 YYNGEE. This CDR3 comprises 14 residues. For the CDR3, the DNA is TGTGCCAGCAGCGTAGGACGGAGGGGAGAGACCCAGTACTTC. It encodes CASSVGRRGETQYF.

The chain recombines TRBV28 with TRBJ1-1, with D possibly being TRBD1 (6 bases). Deletions cut 10 bases from V and 5 bases from J, with 14 bases between. CDR3 length: 12 amino acids. Germline V CDR1 and CDR2: MDHEN, SYDVKM. CDR3 region: CATLTGQTEAFF. The CDR3 nucleotides are TGTGCCACCCTCACAGGGCAAACTGAAGCTTTCTTT.

The V and J genes are TRBV3-1 (or the pseudogene TRBV3-2) and TRBJ1-1; TRBD1 matches 8 bases. Germline V gene lookup returns CDR1 LGHDT and CDR2 YNNKEL (reference sequence). J lost 5 bases, V lost 5 bases, and 7 bases had no gene match. This CDR3 contains 14 residues. For the CDR3, the DNA is TGTGCCAGCAGCGAAGGGTACAGGGGGACTGAAGCTTTCTTT. Encoded protein: CASSEGYRGTEAFF.

The chain couples TRBV24-1 to TRBJ2-5; perhaps TRBD1 as D (6 bases). This CDR3 is 13 amino acids long. Germline CDR1 is KGHDR and CDR2 is SFDVKD. The ends were cut back, 6 bases at V and 4 bases at J, with 11 bases in the middle. This CDR3 is CATSTGRRETQYF. The CDR3 coding sequence is TGTGCCACCAGTACAGGGCGACGAGAGACCCAGTACTTC.

Only a few counts were recorded for this clone. The V gene is TRBV18, the J gene TRBJ2-7, with TRBD2 matching 11 bases. Germline trimming cut 6 bases from V and 2 bases from J; bases unmatched to any gene: 6. Germline assignment: CDR1 KGHSH and CDR2 LQKENI. The CDR3 extends over 15 amino acids. The CDR3 sequence: CASSGTSGGAYEQYF. Here the CDR3 DNA reads TGTGCCAGCTCCGGGACTAGCGGAGGAGCCTACGAGCAGTACTTC.

The V and J genes are TRBV12-3 or TRBV12-4 and TRBJ1-2; tentative D call: TRBD1 (6 bases). The V end was cut by 4 bases, the J end by 2 bases, with 8 bases between. The CDR3 totals 13 residues. CDR3 nucleotides: TGTGCCAGCAGTTCACAGGGAAACTATGGCTACACCTTC. Translated: CASSSQGNYGYTF.

As concerns this clone: The sample carries other DNA sequences with the same CDR3. The chain couples TRBV14 to TRBJ1-1; unclear D gene. Trimming removed 3 bases at V and 5 bases at J, with 7 bases between. This CDR3 region has 12 residues. CDR1 SGHDN and CDR2 FVKESK come from the germline V gene. CDR3 sequence: CASSQGWTEAFF. The CDR3, as DNA: TGTGCCAGCAGCCAGGGTTGGACTGAAGCTTTCTTT.

This clone was observed once. This chain connects TRBV18 to TRBJ1-1; a weak D match, TRBD1 (5 bases). Germline V gene lookup returns CDR1 KGHSH and CDR2 LQKENI. The CDR3 spans 16 residues. V was pared by 2 bases and J by 3 bases, with 16 bases between. DNA of the CDR3: TGTGCCAGCTCACCATCCCACCGGGCGGGGGACACTGAAGCTTTCTTT. Amino acid sequence: CASSPSHRAGDTEAFF.

The V call is TRBV4-3, the J call TRBJ2-1, with D maybe TRBD1 (5 bases). Germline lookup yields CDR1 LGHNA and CDR2 YSLEER. The CDR3 runs to 14 residues. Trimming took off 4 bases at V and 6 bases at J, with 13 bases between the two ends. The CDR3 reads CASSPALGPNEQFF. CDR3 DNA: TGCGCCAGCAGCCCGGCTTTGGGGCCCAATGAGCAGTTCTTC.

This clone has only one observation. Other DNA variants within this sample encode the same CDR3. J is TRBJ1-2 and V is TRBV18; 8 nucleotides match TRBD1. J lost 3 bases, V lost 3 bases, and 3 bases had no gene match. The CDR3 consists of 14 residues. The germline V gene has CDR1 KGHSH and CDR2 LQKENI. The CDR3, as DNA: TGTGCCAGCTCACCGTCGACAGGGGACTATGGCTACACCTTC. Its translation is CASSPSTGDYGYTF.

This clone has just one count. V and J are TRBV9 and TRBJ1-5; 8 bases fit TRBD1. V gave up 3 bases and J gave up 6 bases; unmatched junction bases: 8. This CDR3 is 15 amino acids long. Germline V gene sequence: CDR1 SGDLS, CDR2 YYNGEE. Written as DNA, the CDR3 is TGTGCCAGCAGCGCAGGGACAGGTCAGATTCAGCCCCAGCATTTT. This sequence encodes CASSAGTGQIQPQHF.

The V gene is TRBV19, the J gene TRBJ2-7; TRBD1 aligns across 9 bases. CDR3 length: 13 residues. Germline V gene data show CDR1 as LNHDA and CDR2 as SQIVND (reference sequence). Trimming took 4 bases from V and 5 from J; bases not matched to a gene: 3. CDR3 amino acids: CASSNRGLNEQYF. In DNA, the CDR3 is TGTGCCAGTAGTAACAGGGGGCTCAACGAGCAGTACTTC.

This clone was seen once. The CDR3 DNA is TGTGCCAGCAGCTTGGTCTACCAGCTGAACACTGAAGCTTTCTTT. It codes for CASSLVYQLNTEAFF. This sequence joins TRBV5-5 and TRBJ1-1; no clear D gene. The germline V and J ends were trimmed by 0 bases and 0 bases, with 9 bases remaining between them. CDR1 is SGHKS and CDR2 is YYEKEE in the germline V gene (reference sequence). This CDR3 is built from 15 residues.

The rearrangement links TRBV14 to TRBJ1-4, with 7 nucleotides matching TRBD1. CDR1 is SGHDN, CDR2 FVKESK, per germline. The J segment lost 8 bases and the V segment lost 3 bases, leaving 9 bases of the junction unmatched. The CDR3 is 15 residues long. The CDR3 spells CASSQNQGVGEKLFF. The CDR3 nucleotides read TGTGCCAGCAGCCAGAACCAGGGGGTGGGCGAAAAACTGTTTTTT.

The V and J genes are TRBV5-1 and TRBJ2-1; D is perhaps TRBD1 or TRBD2 (6 bases each). CDR3 length equals 15 residues. V gave up 4 bases and J gave up 7 bases, with 18 bases separating them. The germline gives CDR1 SGHRS, CDR2 YFSETQ. Here the CDR3 DNA reads TGCGCCAGCAGCCCCCAACACCGGGGGCGGAATGAGCAGTTCTTC. Encoded protein: CASSPQHRGRNEQFF.